Only a few counts were recorded for the clone carrying this TCR beta chain. These data come from a study of CD8+ T cells in alopecia areata. In germline, CDR1 is LNHDA, CDR2 SQIVND (reference sequence). This CDR3 is built from 14 residues. V shed 5 bases, J shed 7 bases, and the junction held 6 bases outside the gene matches. Treatment noted: oral pan-JAK inhibitor, 5-10 mg twice daily. Reverse transcribed after extraction, RNA yielded cDNA as the sequencing template. Generated by immunoSEQ multiplex PCR, the TCRdb table keeps only in-frame clones and is missing some. The table has 170,000 or so clones, roughly 61% seen once.

The origin of this receptor is a human donor with alopecia areata. The sequenced sample was CD8+ T cells sorted from blood, obtained at week 24, from a patient treated with tofacitinib. The chain uses TRBV19 and TRBJ1-5, with TRBD1 matching 9 bases. In DNA, the CDR3 is TGTGCCAGTAGTTGGGACAGGGTGAGGCAGCCCCAGCATTTT. This translates into CASSWDRVRQPQHF.